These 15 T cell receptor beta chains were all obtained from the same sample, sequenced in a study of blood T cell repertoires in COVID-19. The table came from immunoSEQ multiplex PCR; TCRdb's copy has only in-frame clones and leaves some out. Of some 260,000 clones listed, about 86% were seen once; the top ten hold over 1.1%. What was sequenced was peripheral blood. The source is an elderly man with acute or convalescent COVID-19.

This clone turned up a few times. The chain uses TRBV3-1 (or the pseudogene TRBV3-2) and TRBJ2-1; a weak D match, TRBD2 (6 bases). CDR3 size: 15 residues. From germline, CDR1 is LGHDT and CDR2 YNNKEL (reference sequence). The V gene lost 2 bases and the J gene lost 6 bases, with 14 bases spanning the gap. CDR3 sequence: CASSQLAIGGNEQFF. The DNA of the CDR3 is TGTGCCAGCAGCCAACTAGCGATCGGGGGCAATGAGCAGTTCTTC.

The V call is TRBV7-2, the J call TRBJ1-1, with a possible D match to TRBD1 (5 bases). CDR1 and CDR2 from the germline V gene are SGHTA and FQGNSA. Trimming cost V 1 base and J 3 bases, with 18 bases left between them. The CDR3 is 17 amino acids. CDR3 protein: CASSLELSRVGDTEAFF. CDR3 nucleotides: TGTGCCAGCAGCTTAGAGTTGAGCAGGGTAGGAGACACTGAAGCTTTCTTT.

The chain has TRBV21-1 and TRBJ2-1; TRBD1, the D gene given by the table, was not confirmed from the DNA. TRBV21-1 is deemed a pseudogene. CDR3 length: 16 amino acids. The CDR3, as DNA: TGTGCCAGGCCATTATTCGACAGGCTACCCCTCGGAGAGCAGTTCTTC. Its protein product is CARPLFDRLPLGEQFF.

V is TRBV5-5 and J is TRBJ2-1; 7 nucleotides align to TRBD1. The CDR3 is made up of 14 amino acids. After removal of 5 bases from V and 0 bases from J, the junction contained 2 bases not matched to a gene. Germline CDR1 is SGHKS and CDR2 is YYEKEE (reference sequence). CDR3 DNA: TGTGCCAGCAGTTGGGACAGCTCCTACAATGAGCAGTTCTTC. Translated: CASSWDSSYNEQFF.

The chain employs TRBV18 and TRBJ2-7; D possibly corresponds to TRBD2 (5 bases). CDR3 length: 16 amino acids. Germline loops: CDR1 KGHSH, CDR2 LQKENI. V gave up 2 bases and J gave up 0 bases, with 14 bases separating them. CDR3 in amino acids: CASSPIGAESSYEQYF. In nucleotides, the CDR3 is TGTGCCAGCTCACCAATTGGAGCGGAGAGCTCCTACGAGCAGTACTTC.

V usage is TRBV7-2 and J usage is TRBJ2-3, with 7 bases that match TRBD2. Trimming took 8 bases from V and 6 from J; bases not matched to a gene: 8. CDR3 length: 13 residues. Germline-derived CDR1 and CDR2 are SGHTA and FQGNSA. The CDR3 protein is CASGLAASDTQYF. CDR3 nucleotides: TGTGCCAGCGGGCTAGCGGCCTCCGATACGCAGTATTTT.

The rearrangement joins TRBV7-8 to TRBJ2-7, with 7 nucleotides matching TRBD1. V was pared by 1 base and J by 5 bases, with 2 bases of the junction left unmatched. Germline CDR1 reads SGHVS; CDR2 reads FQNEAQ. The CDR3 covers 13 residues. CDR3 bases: TGTGCCAGCAGCTTAGACAGGGGTAACGAGCAGTACTTC. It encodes CASSLDRGNEQYF. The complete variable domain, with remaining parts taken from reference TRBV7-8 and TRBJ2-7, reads GAGVSQSPRYKVAKRGQDVALRCDPISGHVSLFWYQQALGQGPEFLTYFQNEAQLDKSGLPSDRFFAERPEGSVSTLKIQRTQQEDSAVYLCASSLDRGNEQYFGPGTRLTVT.

The CDR3 sequence is CASSLGVAGAGNIQYF. The CDR3, as DNA: TGTGCCAGCAGCTTAGGGGTAGCGGGGGCAGGGAACATTCAGTACTTC. V gene TRBV7-6 combines with J gene TRBJ2-4; 9 bases fit TRBD2. J was trimmed by 7 bases and V by 1 base; bases with no gene match: 8. This CDR3 comprises 16 residues. Germline lookup yields CDR1 SGHVS and CDR2 FNYEAQ.

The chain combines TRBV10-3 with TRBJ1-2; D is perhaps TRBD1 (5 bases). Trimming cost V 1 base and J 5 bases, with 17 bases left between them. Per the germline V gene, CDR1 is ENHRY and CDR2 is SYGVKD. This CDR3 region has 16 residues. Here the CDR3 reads CAISEWEAREVYGYTF. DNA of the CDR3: TGTGCCATCAGTGAGTGGGAGGCCAGGGAGGTTTATGGCTACACCTTC.

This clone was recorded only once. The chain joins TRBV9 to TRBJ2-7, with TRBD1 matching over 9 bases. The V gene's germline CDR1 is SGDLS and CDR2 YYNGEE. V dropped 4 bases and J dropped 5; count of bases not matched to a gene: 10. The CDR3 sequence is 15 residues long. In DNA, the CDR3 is TGTGCCAGCAGCCTCCTGGGACAGGGTCACAACGAGCAGTACTTC. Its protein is CASSLLGQGHNEQYF.

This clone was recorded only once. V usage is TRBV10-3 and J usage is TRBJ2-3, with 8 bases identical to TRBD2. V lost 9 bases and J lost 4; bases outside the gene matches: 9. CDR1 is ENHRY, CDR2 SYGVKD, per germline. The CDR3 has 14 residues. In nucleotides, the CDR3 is TGTGCCATTAGAGCGGGAGCCGAGGCAGATACGCAGTATTTT. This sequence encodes CAIRAGAEADTQYF.

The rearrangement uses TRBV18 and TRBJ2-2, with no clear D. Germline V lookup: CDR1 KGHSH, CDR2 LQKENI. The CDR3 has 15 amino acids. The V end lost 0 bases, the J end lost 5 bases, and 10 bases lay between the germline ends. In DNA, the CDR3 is TGTGCCAGCTCACCACCCTCCAAGAGGACCGGGGAGCTGTTTTTT. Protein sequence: CASSPPSKRTGELFF.

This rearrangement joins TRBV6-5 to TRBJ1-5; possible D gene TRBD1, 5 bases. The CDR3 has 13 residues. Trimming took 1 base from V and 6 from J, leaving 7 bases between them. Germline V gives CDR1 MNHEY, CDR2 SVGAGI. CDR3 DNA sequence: TGTGCCAGCAGTTACTTGCAGGGTCAGCCCCAGCATTTT. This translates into CASSYLQGQPQHF.

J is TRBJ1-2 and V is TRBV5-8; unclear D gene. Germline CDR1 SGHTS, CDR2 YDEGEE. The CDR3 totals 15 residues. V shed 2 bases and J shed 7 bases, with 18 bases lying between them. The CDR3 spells CASSFNGLAAGGYTF. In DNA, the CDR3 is TGTGCCAGCAGCTTTAATGGACTGGCCGCCGGTGGCTACACCTTC.

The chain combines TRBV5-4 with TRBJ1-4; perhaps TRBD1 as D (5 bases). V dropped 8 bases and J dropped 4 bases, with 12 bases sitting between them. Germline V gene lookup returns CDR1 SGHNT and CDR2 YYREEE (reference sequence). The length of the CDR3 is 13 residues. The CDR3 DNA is TGTGCCAGTCAGAAAGACAGTAATGAAAAACTGTTTTTT. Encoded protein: CASQKDSNEKLFF. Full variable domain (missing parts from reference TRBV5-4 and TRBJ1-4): ETGVTQSPTHLIKTRGQQVTLRCSSQSGHNTVSWYQQALGQGPQFIFQYYREEENGRGNFPPRFSGLQFPNYSSELNVNALELDDSALYLCASQKDSNEKLFFGSGTQLSVL.